The TCR beta chain described here comes from a study of T cell responses to AZD1222 COVID-19 vaccine. Study in general: Analyses pooled second doses at about 4 or about 12 weeks. General study points: In the spike-specific TCR repertoire, nearly half reportedly target unmutated variant regions. Donors were mostly white British, more females; clonal diversity possibly underestimated.

Germline CDR1 reads KGHSH; CDR2 reads LQKENI. The V segment lost 4 bases and the J segment 10 bases; nucleotides outside the gene matches: 6. This CDR3 contains 12 residues. Remarks on this clone: Antigen: not known.

Repertoires were generated with immunoSEQ multiplex PCR, while TCRdb's copy carries only in-frame clones and drops some. Of tens of thousands of clones in the sample, about 87% were seen once. The chain is built from TRBV18 and TRBJ1-1; the match to TRBD1 covers 7 bases. The receptor's source is an adult in good health. The specimen comprised peripheral blood, sampled on day 0 of AZD1222 vaccination. CDR3 protein: CASSQDRVTAFF. CDR3 coding DNA: TGTGCCAGCTCACAAGACAGGGTAACAGCTTTCTTT.